This is a list of T cell receptor beta chains from one sample in a study of CD8+ T cells in alopecia areata. Clones were read by immunoSEQ multiplex PCR, and TCRdb kept only the in-frame ones, dropping some. This sample carries approximately 150,000 clones, 55% of them seen once, and the ten largest clones take about 4.5%. The sequencing sample was made of CD4+ T cells sorted from blood. All receptors derive from a human donor in good health. CDR3s include the opening cysteine and the closing phenylalanine or tryptophan. D genes are given only for firm matches. Expanded clones get a size class; other rows say once, few or many, or leave the size out.

v_gene	d_gene	abundance	j_gene	CDR3nt	CDR3aa
TRBV11-2	NA	many	TRBJ2-3	TGTGCCAGCAGCCCTCGAGGGTTCACGCAGTATTTT	CASSPRGFTQYF
TRBV27	NA	NA	TRBJ2-5	TGTGCCAGCAGTTGGGCCTCGGGTCGGGAGACCCAGTACTTC	CASSWASGRETQYF
TRBV7-8	TRBD2	NA	TRBJ2-7	TGTGCCAGCAGCCTGACTAGCGGGAGGATAACCTACGAGCAGTACTTC	CASSLTSGRITYEQYF
TRBV4-1	TRBD1	few	TRBJ2-3	TGCGCCAGCAGCCAAGGGACAGGGCAGACAGATACGCAGTATTTT	CASSQGTGQTDTQYF
TRBV27	NA	NA	TRBJ1-3	TGTGCCAGCAGTCCCCTCCTTTCCAGCCCTGGAAACACCATATATTTT	CASSPLLSSPGNTIYF
TRBV5-1	NA	NA	TRBJ1-4	TGCGCCAGCAGCACCCGACCGTCAACTAATGAAAAACTGTTTTTT	CASSTRPSTNEKLFF
TRBV6-1	NA	NA	TRBJ1-1	TGTGCCAGCAGGGAAGTAGATGACACTGAAGCTTTCTTT	CASREVDDTEAFF
TRBV4-1	NA	NA	TRBJ2-2	TGCGCCAGCAGCCTTGGGCCTCAGGGGACCGGGGAGCTGTTTTTT	CASSLGPQGTGELFF
TRBV29-1	NA	NA	TRBJ2-5	TGCAGCGTAAAAGAAACAGCGACCCAGTACTTC	CSVKETATQYF
TRBV2	TRBD1	NA	TRBJ2-7	TGTGCCAGCAGGGACAGGGGTCGGGGGCAGTACTTC	CASRDRGRGQYF
TRBV5-1	NA	NA	TRBJ2-5	TGCGCCAGCAGCTCAGGATCGTGGGGCCGGTTGGAGACCCAGTACTTC	CASSSGSWGRLETQYF
TRBV9	TRBD2	NA	TRBJ2-1	TGTGCCAGCAGCGTAGAAGCGGGAGTTACGTACAATGAGCAGTTCTTC	CASSVEAGVTYNEQFF
TRBV11-2	NA	NA	TRBJ2-7	TGTGCCAGCAGCTTAGTTAGGCAGCTCGAGCAGTACTTC	CASSLVRQLEQYF
TRBV2	NA	NA	TRBJ2-6	TGTGCCACGAAGAACTCTGGGGCCAACGTCCTGACTTTC	CATKNSGANVLTF
TRBV5-6	NA	NA	TRBJ1-2	TGTGCCAGCAGTTGGGAGGGGGTCTATGGCTACACCTTC	CASSWEGVYGYTF
TRBV25-1	NA	once	TRBJ2-7	TGTGCCAGCAGGCGAGACGGGGGCTACGAGCAGTACTTC	CASRRDGGYEQYF
TRBV18	NA	few	TRBJ2-3	TGTGCCAGCTCACCACCGACCACAGATACGCAGTATTTT	CASSPPTTDTQYF
TRBV19	NA	NA	TRBJ1-5	TGTGCCAGTAGTATTAGGGGCAGCAATCAGCCCCAGCATTTT	CASSIRGSNQPQHF
TRBV6-6	NA	NA	TRBJ1-1	TGTGCCACCGTGGGGGTTCCTGAAGCTTTCTTT	CATVGVPEAFF
TRBV6-5	NA	NA	TRBJ1-3	TGTGCCAGCAGTCGGGGCTCTTCTGGAAACACCATATATTTT	CASSRGSSGNTIYF
TRBV28	TRBD1	NA	TRBJ2-7	TGTGCCAGCAGCCCGGGACAGGGTCTTTACGAGCAGTACTTC	CASSPGQGLYEQYF
TRBV19	TRBD2	few	TRBJ2-7	TGTGCCAGTAGTATACGAACCGGGACTAGCCCTCGCTTC	CASSIRTGTSPRF
TRBV28	TRBD1	NA	TRBJ2-4	TGTGCCAGCGTAGGGGGCCGACGAGAGTACTTC	CASVGGRREYF
TRBV15	TRBD2	once	TRBJ2-1	TGTGCCACCAGCAGAATTAGCGGGCACTACAATGAGCAGTTCTTC	CATSRISGHYNEQFF
TRBV5-1	TRBD1	NA	TRBJ2-3	TGCGCCAGCAGTTCCGGGACAGGGACGAAAGATACGCAGTATTTT	CASSSGTGTKDTQYF
TRBV29-1	NA	few	TRBJ2-5	TGCAGCGTTGAAAGGGGCCTGATCTCTATAGAGACCCAGTACTTC	CSVERGLISIETQYF
TRBV6-5	NA	once	TRBJ2-2	TGTGCCAGTATGAGAGTGGGGGCTTCGGGCGGGGAGCTGTTTTTT	CASMRVGASGGELFF
TRBV6-5	NA	few	TRBJ2-6	TGTGCCAGCAGGGTACCTGGGGCCAACGTCCTGACTTTC	CASRVPGANVLTF
TRBV7-2	NA	NA	TRBJ2-5	TGTGCCAGCAGCTTAGTTAACAGGGGGGGTGAGACCCAGTACTTC	CASSLVNRGGETQYF
TRBV30	NA	once	TRBJ1-1	TGTGCCTGGATCTGGGGTTTCGACTTGAGGACTGAAGCTTTCTTT	CAWIWGFDLRTEAFF
TRBV6-5	NA	NA	TRBJ2-3	TGTGCCAGCAGTTACCCCGGGGCAGATACGCAGTATTTT	CASSYPGADTQYF
TRBV10-2	NA	few	TRBJ2-3	TGCGCCAGCAGCTTCGTAGACTCAGTAGATACGCAGTATTTT	CASSFVDSVDTQYF
TRBV7-9	TRBD2	NA	TRBJ2-1	TGTGCCAGCAGCTCACGGACTAGGTTCAATGAGCAGTTCTTC	CASSSRTRFNEQFF
TRBV29-1	NA	NA	TRBJ2-7	TGCAGCGGGGACATAGCGGGTGGCGAGCAGTACTTC	CSGDIAGGEQYF
TRBV29-1	NA	NA	TRBJ2-7	TGCAGCGTTGAGGGAAGCTCCTACGAGCAGTACTTC	CSVEGSSYEQYF
TRBV7-2	NA	few	TRBJ2-3	TGTGCCAGCAGCCTATTCGGAGATACGCAGTATTTT	CASSLFGDTQYF
TRBV14	TRBD1	once	TRBJ1-1	TGTGCCAGCAGTCCAAGGGGACAGATGAACACTGAAGCTTTCTTT	CASSPRGQMNTEAFF
TRBV6-1	NA	many	TRBJ1-5	TGTGCCCGATCTGCTGGGTTAGATCAGCCCCAGCATTTT	CARSAGLDQPQHF
TRBV20-1	NA	few	TRBJ2-2	TGCAGTGTACTCGCTACCGGGGAGCTGTTTTTT	CSVLATGELFF